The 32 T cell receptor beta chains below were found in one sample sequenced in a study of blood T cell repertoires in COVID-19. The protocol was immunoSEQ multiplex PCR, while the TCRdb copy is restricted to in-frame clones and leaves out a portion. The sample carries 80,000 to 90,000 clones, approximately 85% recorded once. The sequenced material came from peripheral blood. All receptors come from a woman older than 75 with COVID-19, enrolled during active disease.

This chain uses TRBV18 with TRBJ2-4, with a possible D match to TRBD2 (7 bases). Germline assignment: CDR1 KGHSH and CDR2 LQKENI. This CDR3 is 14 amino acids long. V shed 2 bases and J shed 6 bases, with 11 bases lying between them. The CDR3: CASSPGGGGNIQYF. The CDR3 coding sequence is TGTGCCAGCTCACCAGGGGGGGGCGGAAACATTCAGTACTTC. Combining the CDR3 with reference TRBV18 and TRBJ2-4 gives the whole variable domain NAGVMQNPRHLVRRRGQEARLRCSPMKGHSHVYWYRQLPEEGLKFMVYLQKENIIDESGMPKERFSAEFPKEGPSILRIQQVVRGDSAAYFCASSPGGGGNIQYFGAGTRLSVL.

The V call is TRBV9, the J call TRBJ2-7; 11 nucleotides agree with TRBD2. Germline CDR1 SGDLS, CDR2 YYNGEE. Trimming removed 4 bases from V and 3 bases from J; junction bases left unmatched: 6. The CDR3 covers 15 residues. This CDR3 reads CASSTGLAEIYEQYF. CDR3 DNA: TGTGCCAGCAGCACGGGACTAGCGGAAATCTACGAGCAGTACTTC. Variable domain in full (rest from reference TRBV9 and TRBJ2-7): DSGVTQTPKHLITATGQRVTLRCSPRSGDLSVYWYQQSLDQGLQFLIQYYNGEERAKGNILERFSAQQFPDLHSELNLSSLELGDSALYFCASSTGLAEIYEQYFGPGTRLTVT.

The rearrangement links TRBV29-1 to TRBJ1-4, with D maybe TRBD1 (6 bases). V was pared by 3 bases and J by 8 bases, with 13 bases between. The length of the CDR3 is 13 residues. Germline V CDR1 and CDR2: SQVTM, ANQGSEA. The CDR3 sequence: CSVDGIGGEKLFF. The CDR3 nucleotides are TGCAGCGTTGACGGTATTGGGGGCGAAAAACTGTTTTTT.

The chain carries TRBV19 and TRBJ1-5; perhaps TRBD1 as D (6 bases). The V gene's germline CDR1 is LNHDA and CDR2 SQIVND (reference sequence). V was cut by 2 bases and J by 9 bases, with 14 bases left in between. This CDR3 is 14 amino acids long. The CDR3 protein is CASSILTGYRPQHF. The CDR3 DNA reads TGTGCCAGTAGTATACTGACAGGCTATCGGCCCCAGCATTTT.

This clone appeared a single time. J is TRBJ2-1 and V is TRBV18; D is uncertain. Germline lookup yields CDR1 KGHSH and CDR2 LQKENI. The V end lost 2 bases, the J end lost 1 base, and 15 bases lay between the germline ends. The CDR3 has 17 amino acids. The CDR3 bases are TGTGCCAGCTCACCAAGAAGAGGAGTCTGGTCCTACAATGAGCAGTTCTTC. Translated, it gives CASSPRRGVWSYNEQFF.

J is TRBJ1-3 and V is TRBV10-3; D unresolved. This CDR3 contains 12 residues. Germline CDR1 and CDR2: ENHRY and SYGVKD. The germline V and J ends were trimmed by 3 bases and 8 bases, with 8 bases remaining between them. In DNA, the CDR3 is TGTGCCATCAGTGAAACGATAGACACCATATATTTT. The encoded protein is CAISETIDTIYF.

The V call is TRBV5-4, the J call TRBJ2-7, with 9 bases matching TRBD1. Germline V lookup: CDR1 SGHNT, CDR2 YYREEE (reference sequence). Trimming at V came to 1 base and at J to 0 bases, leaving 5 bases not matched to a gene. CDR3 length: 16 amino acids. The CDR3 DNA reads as TGTGCCAGCAGCTTGTCACAGGGGGCCCTCTCCTACGAGCAGTACTTC. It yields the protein CASSLSQGALSYEQYF.

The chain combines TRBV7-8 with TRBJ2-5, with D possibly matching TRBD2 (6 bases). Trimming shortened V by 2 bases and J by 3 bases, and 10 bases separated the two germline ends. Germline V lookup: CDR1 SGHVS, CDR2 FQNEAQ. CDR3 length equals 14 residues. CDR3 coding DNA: TGTGCCAGCAGCTTACGGACTACCAAAGAGACCCAGTACTTC. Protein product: CASSLRTTKETQYF.

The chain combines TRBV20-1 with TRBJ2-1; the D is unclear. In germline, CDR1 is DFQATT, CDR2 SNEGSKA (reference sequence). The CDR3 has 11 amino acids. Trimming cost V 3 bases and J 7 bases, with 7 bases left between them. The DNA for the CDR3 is TGCAGTGCTAGTCCTCGGAATGAGCAGTTCTTC. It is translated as CSASPRNEQFF.

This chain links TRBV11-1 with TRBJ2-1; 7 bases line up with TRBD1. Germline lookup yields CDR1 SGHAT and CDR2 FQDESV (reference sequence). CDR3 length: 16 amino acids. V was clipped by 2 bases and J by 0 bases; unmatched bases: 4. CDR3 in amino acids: CASSLWGQFSYNEQFF. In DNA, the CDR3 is TGTGCCAGCAGCTTATGGGGACAGTTCTCCTACAATGAGCAGTTCTTC.

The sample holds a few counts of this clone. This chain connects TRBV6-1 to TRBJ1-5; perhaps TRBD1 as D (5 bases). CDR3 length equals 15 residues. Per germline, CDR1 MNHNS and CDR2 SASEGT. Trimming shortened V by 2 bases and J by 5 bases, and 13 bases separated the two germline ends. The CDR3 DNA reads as TGTGCCAGCAGTGAACAGGCAGGAGGGGATCAGCCCCAGCATTTT. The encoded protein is CASSEQAGGDQPQHF.

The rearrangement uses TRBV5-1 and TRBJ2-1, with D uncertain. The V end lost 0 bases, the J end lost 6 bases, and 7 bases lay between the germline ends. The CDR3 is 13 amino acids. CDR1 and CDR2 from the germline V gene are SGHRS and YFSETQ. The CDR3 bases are TGCGCCAGCAGCTTGGCCCTCCCCAATGAGCAGTTCTTC. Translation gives CASSLALPNEQFF.

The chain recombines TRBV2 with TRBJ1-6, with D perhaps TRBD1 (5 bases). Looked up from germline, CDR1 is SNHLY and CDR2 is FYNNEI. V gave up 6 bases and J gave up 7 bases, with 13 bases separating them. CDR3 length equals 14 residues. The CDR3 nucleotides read TGTGCCAGCAGCCTAGGGGTAGGGAATTCACCCCTCCACTTT. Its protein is CASSLGVGNSPLHF. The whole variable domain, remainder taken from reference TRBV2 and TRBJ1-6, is EPEVTQTPSHQVTQMGQEVILRCVPISNHLYFYWYRQILGQKVEFLVSFYNNEISEKSEIFDDQFSVERPDGSNFTLKIRSTKLEDSAMYFCASSLGVGNSPLHFGNGTRLTVT.

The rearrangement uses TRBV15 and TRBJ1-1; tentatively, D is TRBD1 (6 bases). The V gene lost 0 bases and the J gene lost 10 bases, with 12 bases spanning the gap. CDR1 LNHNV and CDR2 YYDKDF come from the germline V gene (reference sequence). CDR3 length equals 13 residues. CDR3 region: CATSRDLQGSAFF. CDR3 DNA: TGTGCCACCAGCAGAGATCTGCAGGGGTCAGCTTTCTTT.

CDR3 nucleotides: TGCAGCGTTGAACTAGCGGGGGGGCTAGGGGAGACCCAGTACTTC. Encoded protein: CSVELAGGLGETQYF. The chain combines TRBV29-1 with TRBJ2-5; 12 positions agree with TRBD2. Germline-derived CDR1 and CDR2 are SQVTM and ANQGSEA. J lost 5 bases, V lost 2 bases, and 6 bases had no gene match. The CDR3 consists of 15 residues. Variable domain in full (rest from reference TRBV29-1 and TRBJ2-5): SAVISQKPSRDICQRGTSLTIQCQVDSQVTMMFWYRQQPGQSLTLIATANQGSEATYESGFVIDKFPISRPNLTFSTLTVSNMSPEDSSIYLCSVELAGGLGETQYFGPGTRLLVL.

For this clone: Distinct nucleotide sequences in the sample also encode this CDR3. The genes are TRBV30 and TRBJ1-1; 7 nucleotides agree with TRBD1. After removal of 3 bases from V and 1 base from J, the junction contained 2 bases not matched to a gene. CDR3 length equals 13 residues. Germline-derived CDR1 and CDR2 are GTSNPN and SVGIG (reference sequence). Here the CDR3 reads CAWRRQGNTEAFF. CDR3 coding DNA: TGTGCCTGGAGGAGACAGGGGAACACTGAAGCTTTCTTT.

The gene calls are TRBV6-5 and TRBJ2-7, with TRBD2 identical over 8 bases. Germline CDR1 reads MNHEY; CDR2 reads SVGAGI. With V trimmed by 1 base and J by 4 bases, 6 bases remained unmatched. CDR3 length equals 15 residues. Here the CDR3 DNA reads TGTGCCAGCAGTTACTTGGCTAGCGGGTCTTACGAGCAGTACTTC. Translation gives CASSYLASGSYEQYF.

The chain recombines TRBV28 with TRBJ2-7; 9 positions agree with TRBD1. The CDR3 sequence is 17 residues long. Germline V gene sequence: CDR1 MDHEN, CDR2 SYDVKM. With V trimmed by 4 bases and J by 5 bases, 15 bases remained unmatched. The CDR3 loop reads CASSSTGTGSGINEQYF. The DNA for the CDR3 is TGTGCCAGCAGTTCTACCGGGACAGGGTCGGGTATAAACGAGCAGTACTTC. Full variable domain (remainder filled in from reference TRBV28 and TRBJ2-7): DVKVTQSSRYLVKRTGEKVFLECVQDMDHENMFWYRQDPGLGLRLIYFSYDVKMKEKGDIPEGYSVSREKKERFSLILESASTNQTSMYLCASSSTGTGSGINEQYFGPGTRLTVT.

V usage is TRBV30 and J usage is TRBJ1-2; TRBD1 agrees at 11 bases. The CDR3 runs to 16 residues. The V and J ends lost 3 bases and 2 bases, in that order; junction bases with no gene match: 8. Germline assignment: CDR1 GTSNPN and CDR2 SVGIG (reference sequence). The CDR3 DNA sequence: TGTGCCTGGAGGAGGTTTGGACAGGGGGCAAACTATGGCTACACCTTC. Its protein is CAWRRFGQGANYGYTF.

The CDR3 nucleotides read TGTGCCTCGGGGACAGCAAATCGCCTGAATGAAGCTTTCTTT. Protein product: CASGTANRLNEAFF. The chain combines TRBV11-2 with TRBJ1-1; 7 nucleotides line up with TRBD1. The CDR3 totals 14 residues. V lost 11 bases, J lost 7 bases, and 16 bases stayed unmatched. Germline CDR1 is SGHAT and CDR2 is FQNNGV.

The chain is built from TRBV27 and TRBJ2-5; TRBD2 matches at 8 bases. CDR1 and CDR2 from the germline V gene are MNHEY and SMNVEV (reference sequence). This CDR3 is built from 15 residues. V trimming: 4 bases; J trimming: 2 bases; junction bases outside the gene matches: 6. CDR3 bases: TGTGCCAGCAGTTCTCCCGGACTAGCTCAAGAGACCCAGTACTTC. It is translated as CASSSPGLAQETQYF.

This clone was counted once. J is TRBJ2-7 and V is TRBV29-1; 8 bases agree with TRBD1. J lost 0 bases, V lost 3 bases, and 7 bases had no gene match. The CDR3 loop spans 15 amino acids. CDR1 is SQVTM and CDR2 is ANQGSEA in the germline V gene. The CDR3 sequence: CSVDLTGANSYEQYF. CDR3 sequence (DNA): TGCAGCGTTGACTTGACAGGGGCCAACTCCTACGAGCAGTACTTC.

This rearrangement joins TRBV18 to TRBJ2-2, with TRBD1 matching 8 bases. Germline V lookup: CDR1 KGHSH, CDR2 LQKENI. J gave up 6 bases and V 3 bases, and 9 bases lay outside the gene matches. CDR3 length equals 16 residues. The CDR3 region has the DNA TGTGCCAGCTCACCGCTCGGCCAGGGGGCGGCCGGGGAGCTGTTTTTT. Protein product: CASSPLGQGAAGELFF.

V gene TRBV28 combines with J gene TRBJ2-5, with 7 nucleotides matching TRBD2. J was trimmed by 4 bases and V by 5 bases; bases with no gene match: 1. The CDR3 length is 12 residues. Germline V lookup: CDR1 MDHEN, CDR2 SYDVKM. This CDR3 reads CASSREGETQYF. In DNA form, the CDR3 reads TGTGCCAGCAGTAGGGAGGGAGAGACCCAGTACTTC.

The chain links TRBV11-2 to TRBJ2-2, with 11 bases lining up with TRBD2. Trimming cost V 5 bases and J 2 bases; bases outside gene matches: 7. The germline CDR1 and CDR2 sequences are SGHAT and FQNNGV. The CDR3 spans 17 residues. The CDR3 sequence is CASSPYGLAGNTGELFF. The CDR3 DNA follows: TGTGCCAGCAGCCCATATGGACTAGCGGGCAACACCGGGGAGCTGTTTTTT.

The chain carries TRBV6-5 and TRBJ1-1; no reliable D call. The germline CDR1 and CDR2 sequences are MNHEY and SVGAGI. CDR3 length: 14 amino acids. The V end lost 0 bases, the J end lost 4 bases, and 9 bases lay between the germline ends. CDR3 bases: TGTGCCAGCAGTTACTCTCCGGGGTTCACTGAAGCTTTCTTT. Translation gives CASSYSPGFTEAFF.

Here the CDR3 reads CASSLGGSGGNTIYF. In nucleotides, the CDR3 is TGCGCCAGCAGCTTGGGAGGATCCGGTGGAAACACCATATATTTT. The chain recombines TRBV5-1 with TRBJ1-3; the D is unclear. Trimming shortened V by 0 bases and J by 3 bases, and 10 bases separated the two germline ends. Germline lookup yields CDR1 SGHRS and CDR2 YFSETQ. The CDR3 sequence is 15 residues long. Filled out from reference TRBV5-1 and TRBJ1-3, the complete variable domain reads KAGVTQTPRYLIKTRGQQVTLSCSPISGHRSVSWYQQTPGQGLQFLFEYFSETQRNKGNFPGRFSGRQFSNSRSEMNVSTLELGDSALYLCASSLGGSGGNTIYFGEGSWLTVV.

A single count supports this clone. The CDR3: CASSRTGALMNTEAFF. The CDR3 DNA is TGTGCCAGCTCACGGACAGGTGCCCTCATGAACACTGAAGCTTTCTTT. The V and J genes are TRBV18 and TRBJ1-1, with 7 bases that match TRBD1. Looked up from germline, CDR1 is KGHSH and CDR2 is LQKENI. Losses at the gene ends were 4 bases for V and 0 bases for J; bases not matched to a gene: 8. The CDR3 spans 16 residues.

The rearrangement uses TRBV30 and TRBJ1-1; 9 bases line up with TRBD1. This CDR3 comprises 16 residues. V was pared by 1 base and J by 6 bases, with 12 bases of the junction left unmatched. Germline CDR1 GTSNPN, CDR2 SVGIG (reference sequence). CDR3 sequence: CAWSARPGQGKAEAFF. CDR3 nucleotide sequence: TGTGCCTGGAGTGCTCGCCCGGGACAGGGAAAGGCTGAAGCTTTCTTT.

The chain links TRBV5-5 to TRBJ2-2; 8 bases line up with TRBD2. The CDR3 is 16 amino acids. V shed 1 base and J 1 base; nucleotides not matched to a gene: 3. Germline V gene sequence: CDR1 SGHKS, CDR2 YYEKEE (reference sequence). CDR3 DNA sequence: TGTGCCAGCAGCTTGCGGCTAGCGGGGAACACCGGGGAGCTGTTTTTT. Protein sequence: CASSLRLAGNTGELFF.

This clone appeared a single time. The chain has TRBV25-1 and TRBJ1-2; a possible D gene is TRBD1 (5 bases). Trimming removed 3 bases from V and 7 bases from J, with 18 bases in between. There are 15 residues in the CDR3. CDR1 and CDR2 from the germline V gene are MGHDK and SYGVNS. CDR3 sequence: CASSDPSQGHGGYTF. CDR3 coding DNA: TGTGCCAGCAGTGATCCATCTCAGGGTCACGGTGGCTACACCTTC.

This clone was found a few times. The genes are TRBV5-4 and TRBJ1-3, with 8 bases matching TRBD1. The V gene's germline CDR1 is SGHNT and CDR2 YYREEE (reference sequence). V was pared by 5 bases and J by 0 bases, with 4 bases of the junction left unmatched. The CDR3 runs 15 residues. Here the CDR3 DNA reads TGTGCCAGCAGTCCCGGGACAGGCTCTGGAAACACCATATATTTT. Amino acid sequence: CASSPGTGSGNTIYF.